The T cell receptor beta chain under discussion was sequenced for a study of cytomegalovirus exposure and HLA in healthy donors. Broader study findings: Productive status was seen about 87% or about 30% of the time for most TCR beta V segments in an earlier analysis.

Germline V gives CDR1 SGHRS, CDR2 YFSETQ. This CDR3 has 15 residues. Trimming pared 0 bases from V and 5 bases from J, leaving 12 bases between. On this clone itself: Antigen specificity is unknown.

Use of 60 Vbeta and 13 Jbeta primers characterized the PCR. This table comes from immunoSEQ multiplex PCR, and its TCRdb copy is limited to in-frame clones, with some not included. The repertoire consists of 90,000 to 95,000 clones, with roughly 72% occurring once and the leading ten covering approximately 0.6%. The chain couples TRBV5-1 to TRBJ1-5, with a weak D call TRBD1 (5 bases). The sequencing sample was made of PBMCs. The TCR sequence derives from a man aged 25 to 45 in good health and CMV-seronegative. DNA of the CDR3: TGCGCCAGCAGCTTGGCCGGGGGGGAGTATCAGCCCCAGCATTTT. Amino acids: CASSLAGGEYQPQHF.